The 9 T cell receptor beta chains presented below share a single source sample, sequenced in a study of blood T cell repertoires in COVID-19. Repertoires were generated with immunoSEQ multiplex PCR, while TCRdb's copy carries only in-frame clones and drops some. The sample comprises 300,000 to 450,000 clones, 85% to 90% of which are singletons, and around 2.9% rests with the top ten. Material for sequencing was peripheral blood. The source is a human donor in a cohort sampled during active COVID-19.

This chain joins TRBV2 and TRBJ2-1, with 7 nucleotides matching TRBD1. Germline V gives CDR1 SNHLY, CDR2 FYNNEI. V gave up 5 bases and J gave up 4 bases; unmatched junction bases: 14. This CDR3 comprises 17 residues. Written as DNA, the CDR3 is TGTGCCAGCAGTTTTGACCCCGGGACAGAGTTGTACAATGAGCAGTTCTTC. Its translation: CASSFDPGTELYNEQFF.

Here the CDR3 DNA reads TGTGCCAGCAGTAGCCGGGACAGGGGCTTTATAGATACGCAGTATTTT. Translation gives CASSSRDRGFIDTQYF. The gene calls are TRBV28 and TRBJ2-3, with 10 bases aligning to TRBD1. The germline V gene has CDR1 MDHEN and CDR2 SYDVKM. This CDR3 has 16 residues. Losses at the gene ends were 5 bases for V and 5 bases for J; bases not matched to a gene: 10.

This chain uses TRBV5-6 with TRBJ2-2, with 14 bases fitting TRBD2. With V trimmed by 5 bases and J by 8 bases, 11 bases remained unmatched. CDR1 SGHDT and CDR2 YYEEEE come from the germline V gene. The CDR3 sequence is 17 residues long. The CDR3 sequence is CASSLLGLAGGQGELFF. The CDR3 nucleotides read TGTGCCAGCAGTCTGCTTGGACTAGCGGGGGGCCAAGGGGAGCTGTTTTTT.

The chain joins TRBV28 to TRBJ1-5; no firm D call. CDR1 is MDHEN and CDR2 is SYDVKM in the germline V gene. The V end lost 3 bases, the J end lost 4 bases, and 16 bases lay between the germline ends. CDR3 size: 16 residues. The CDR3 coding sequence is TGTGCCAGCAGTTTTCCGCGGGCAGAAATTAATCAGCCCCAGCATTTT. This encodes CASSFPRAEINQPQHF.

This sequence joins TRBV7-2 and TRBJ2-1, with D maybe TRBD2 (6 bases). The CDR3 loop spans 17 amino acids. The V gene's germline CDR1 is SGHTA and CDR2 FQGNSA. Trimming removed 1 base at V and 7 bases at J, with 20 bases between. CDR3 loop: CASSLGVRAGRRNEQFF. CDR3 sequence (DNA): TGTGCCAGCAGCTTAGGGGTCCGGGCGGGAAGGAGGAATGAGCAGTTCTTC.

The V gene is TRBV2, the J gene TRBJ2-1; D unresolved. The germline CDR1 and CDR2 sequences are SNHLY and FYNNEI. V was trimmed by 9 bases and J by 0 bases, leaving 12 bases between them. CDR3 size: 14 residues. The CDR3 bases are TGTGCCAGGCGGCTGCCAAGCTCCTACAATGAGCAGTTCTTC. Translated: CARRLPSSYNEQFF.

V is TRBV5-1 and J is TRBJ2-7, with 9 nucleotides matching TRBD2. The CDR3 spans 16 residues. Germline-derived CDR1 and CDR2 are SGHRS and YFSETQ. With 4 bases clipped from V and 5 bases from J, the junction kept 13 bases outside the gene matches. The CDR3 sequence is CASSPLLSGRLDEQYF. CDR3 nucleotides: TGCGCCAGCAGCCCGTTACTTAGCGGGAGATTGGACGAGCAGTACTTC.

The gene calls are TRBV3-1 (or the pseudogene TRBV3-2) and TRBJ1-4, with TRBD1 matching 9 bases. This CDR3 comprises 16 residues. V gave up 2 bases and J gave up 7 bases; unmatched junction bases: 8. Germline assignment: CDR1 LGHDT and CDR2 YNNKEL (reference sequence). The CDR3: CASSQYAGTGREKLFF. The CDR3 coding sequence is TGTGCCAGCAGCCAATACGCGGGGACAGGGCGTGAAAAACTGTTTTTT.

This chain uses TRBV19 with TRBJ2-7; D is ambiguous. Germline V gives CDR1 LNHDA, CDR2 SQIVND (reference sequence). V lost 6 bases to trimming and J lost 7 bases, with 19 bases between them. There are 14 residues in the CDR3. Here the CDR3 reads CASSLNRQAKEQYF. CDR3 nucleotides: TGTGCCAGTAGCCTCAATAGGCAGGCCAAGGAGCAGTACTTC.